The present entry profiles one TCR beta chain with its context. The data stem from a study of T cell repertoires in cytomegalovirus infection. TCRdb re-analysed the reads in MiXCR, keeping a single row per CDR3 protein. The sample includes about 180,000 distinct CDR3 sequences, 13% to 15% of them seen just once. Germline V gene lookup returns CDR1 MNHEY and CDR2 SVGAGI. J lost 5 bases, V lost 2 bases, and 3 bases had no gene match. The CDR3 is 13 amino acids. V and J are TRBV6-5 and TRBJ2-7; 7 bases match TRBD1. The origin of this receptor is a human donor in good health (CMV status not recorded). Some clones in this sample may be carry-over from other donors' samples. The sample taken for sequencing was PBMCs. The CDR3 bases are TGTGCCAGCAGTTACCTTGACAGGGACGAGCAGTACTTC. Translation gives CASSYLDRDEQYF.